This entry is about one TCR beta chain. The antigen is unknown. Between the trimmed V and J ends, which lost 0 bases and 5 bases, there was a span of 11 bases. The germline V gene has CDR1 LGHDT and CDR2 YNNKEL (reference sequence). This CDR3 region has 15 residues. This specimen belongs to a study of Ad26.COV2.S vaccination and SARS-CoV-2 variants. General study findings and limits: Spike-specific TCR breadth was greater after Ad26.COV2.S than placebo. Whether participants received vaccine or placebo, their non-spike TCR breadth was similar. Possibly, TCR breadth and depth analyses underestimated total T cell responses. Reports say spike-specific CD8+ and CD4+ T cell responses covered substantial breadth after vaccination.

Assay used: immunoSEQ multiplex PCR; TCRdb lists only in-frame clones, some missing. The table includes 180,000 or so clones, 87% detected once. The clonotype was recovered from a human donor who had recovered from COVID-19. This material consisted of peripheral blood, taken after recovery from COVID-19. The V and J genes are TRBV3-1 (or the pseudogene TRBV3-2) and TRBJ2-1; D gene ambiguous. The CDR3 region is CASSQEGPHNNEQFF. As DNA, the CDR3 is TGTGCCAGCAGCCAAGAAGGACCCCACAACAATGAGCAGTTCTTC.